The present T cell receptor beta chain was sequenced within a study of blood T cell repertoires in COVID-19. Background on the study: Some COVID-19 samples were acute and others convalescent; all came from the United States, Italy and Spain. PBMCs, B-cell-depleted T cells, or T cells were the source of the cDNA or gDNA that made up the material.

This CDR3 spans 13 amino acids. The germline V gene encodes CDR1 MDHEN and CDR2 SYDVKM. Trimming stripped 6 bases from V and 4 bases from J, with 12 bases between. Authors' methods: Using reference gene primer amplification, nucleated cell counts were estimated. TCRdb keeps only in-frame clones here, not all; method: immunoSEQ multiplex PCR. That table is the source of V, J and clone size, and D and trimming were worked out from the DNA. This sample has 150,000 or so clones, with about 81% found just once. The receptor comes from a human donor in a cohort sampled during active COVID-19. V usage is TRBV28 and J usage is TRBJ1-2, with unresolved D. The sequenced sample consisted of peripheral blood. This chain's CDR3 is CASSPAGSYGYTF. In DNA, the CDR3 is TGTGCCAGCAGCCCCGCGGGTAGCTATGGCTACACCTTC.